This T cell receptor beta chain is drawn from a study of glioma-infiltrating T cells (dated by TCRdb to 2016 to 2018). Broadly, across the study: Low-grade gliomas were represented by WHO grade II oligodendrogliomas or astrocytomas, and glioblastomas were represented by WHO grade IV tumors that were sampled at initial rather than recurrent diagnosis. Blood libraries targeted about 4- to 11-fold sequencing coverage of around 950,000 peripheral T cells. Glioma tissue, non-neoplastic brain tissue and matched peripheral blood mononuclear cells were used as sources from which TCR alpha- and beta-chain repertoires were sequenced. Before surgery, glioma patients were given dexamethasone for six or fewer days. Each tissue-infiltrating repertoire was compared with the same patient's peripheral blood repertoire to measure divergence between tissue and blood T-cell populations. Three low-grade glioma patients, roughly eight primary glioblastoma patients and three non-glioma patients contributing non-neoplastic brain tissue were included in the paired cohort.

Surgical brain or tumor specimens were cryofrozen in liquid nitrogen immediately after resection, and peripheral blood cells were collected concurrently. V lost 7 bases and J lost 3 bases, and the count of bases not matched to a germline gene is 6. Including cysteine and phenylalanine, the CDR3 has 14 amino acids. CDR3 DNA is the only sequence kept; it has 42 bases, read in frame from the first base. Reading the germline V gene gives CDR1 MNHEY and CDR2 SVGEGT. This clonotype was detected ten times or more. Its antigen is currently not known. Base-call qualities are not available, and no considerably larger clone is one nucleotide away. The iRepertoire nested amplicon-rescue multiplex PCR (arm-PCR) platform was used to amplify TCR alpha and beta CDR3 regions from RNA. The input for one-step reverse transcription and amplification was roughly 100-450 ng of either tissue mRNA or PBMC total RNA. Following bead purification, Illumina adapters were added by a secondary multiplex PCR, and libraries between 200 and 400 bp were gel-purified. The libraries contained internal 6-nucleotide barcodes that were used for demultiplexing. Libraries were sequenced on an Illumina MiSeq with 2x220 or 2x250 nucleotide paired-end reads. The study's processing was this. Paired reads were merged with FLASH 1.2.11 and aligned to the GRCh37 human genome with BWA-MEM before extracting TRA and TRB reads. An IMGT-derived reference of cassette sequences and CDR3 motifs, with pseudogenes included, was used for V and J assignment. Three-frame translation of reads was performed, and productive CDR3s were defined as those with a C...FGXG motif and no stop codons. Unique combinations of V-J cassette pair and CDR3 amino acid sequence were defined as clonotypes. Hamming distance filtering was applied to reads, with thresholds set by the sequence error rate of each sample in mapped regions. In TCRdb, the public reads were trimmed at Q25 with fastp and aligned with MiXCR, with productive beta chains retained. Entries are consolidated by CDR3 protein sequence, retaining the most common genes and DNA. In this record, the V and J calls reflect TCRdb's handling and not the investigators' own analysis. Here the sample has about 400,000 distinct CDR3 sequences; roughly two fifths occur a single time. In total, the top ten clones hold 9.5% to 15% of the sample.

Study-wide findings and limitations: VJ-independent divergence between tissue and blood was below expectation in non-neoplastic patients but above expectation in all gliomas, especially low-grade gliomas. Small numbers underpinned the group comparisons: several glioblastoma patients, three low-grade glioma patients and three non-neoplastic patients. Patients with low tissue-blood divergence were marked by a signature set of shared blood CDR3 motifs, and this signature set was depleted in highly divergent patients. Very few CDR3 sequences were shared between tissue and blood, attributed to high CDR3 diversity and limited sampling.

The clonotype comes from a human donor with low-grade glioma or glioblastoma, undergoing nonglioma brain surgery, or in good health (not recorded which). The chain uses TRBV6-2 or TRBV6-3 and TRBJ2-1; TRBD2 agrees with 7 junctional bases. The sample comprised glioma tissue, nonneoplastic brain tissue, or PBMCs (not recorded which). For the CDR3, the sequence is CASKLTSDYNEQFF. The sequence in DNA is TGTGCCAGCAAACTAACTAGCGACTACAATGAGCAGTTCTTC.